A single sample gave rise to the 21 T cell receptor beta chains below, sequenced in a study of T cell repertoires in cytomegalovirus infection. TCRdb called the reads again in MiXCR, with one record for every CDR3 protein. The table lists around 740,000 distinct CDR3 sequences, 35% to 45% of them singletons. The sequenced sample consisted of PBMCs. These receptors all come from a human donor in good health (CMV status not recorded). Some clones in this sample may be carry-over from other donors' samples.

CDR3 sequence reads: CASSQVAGFSYNEQFF. The DNA of the CDR3 is TGCGCCAGCAGCCAAGTTGCGGGGTTTTCCTACAATGAGCAGTTCTTC. The V and J genes are TRBV4-1 and TRBJ2-1; perhaps TRBD2 as D (6 bases). CDR3 size: 16 residues. With 1 base removed from V and 1 base from J, the gap between germline ends came to 11 bases. Germline assignment: CDR1 MGHRA and CDR2 YSYEKL.

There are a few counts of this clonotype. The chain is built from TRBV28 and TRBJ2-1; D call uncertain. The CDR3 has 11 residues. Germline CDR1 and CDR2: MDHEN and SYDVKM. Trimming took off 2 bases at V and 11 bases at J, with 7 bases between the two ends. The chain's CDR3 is CASSLGPKQFF. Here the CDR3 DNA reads TGTGCCAGCAGTTTAGGACCAAAGCAGTTCTTC.

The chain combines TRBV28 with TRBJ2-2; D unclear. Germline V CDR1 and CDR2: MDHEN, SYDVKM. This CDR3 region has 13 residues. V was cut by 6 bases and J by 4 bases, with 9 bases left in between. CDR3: CASSRRITGELFF. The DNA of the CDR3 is TGTGCCAGCAGCAGGCGGATCACCGGGGAGCTGTTTTTT.

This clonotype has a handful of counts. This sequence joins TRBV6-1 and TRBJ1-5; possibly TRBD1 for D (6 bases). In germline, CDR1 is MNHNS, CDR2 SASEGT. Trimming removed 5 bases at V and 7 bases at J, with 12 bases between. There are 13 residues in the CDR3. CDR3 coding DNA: TGTGCCAGCAGTAAAACAGGGTTCCAGCCCCAGCATTTT. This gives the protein CASSKTGFQPQHF.

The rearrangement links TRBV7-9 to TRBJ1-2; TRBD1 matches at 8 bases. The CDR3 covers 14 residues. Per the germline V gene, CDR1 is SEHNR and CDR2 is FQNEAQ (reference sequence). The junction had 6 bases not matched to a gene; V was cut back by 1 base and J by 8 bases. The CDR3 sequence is CASSLEVTGEGYTF. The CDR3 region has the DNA TGTGCCAGCAGCTTAGAGGTGACAGGGGAGGGCTACACCTTC.

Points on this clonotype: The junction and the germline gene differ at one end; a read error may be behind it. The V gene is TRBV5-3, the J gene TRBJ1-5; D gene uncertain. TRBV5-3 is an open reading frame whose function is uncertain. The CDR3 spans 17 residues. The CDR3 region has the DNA TGTGCCAGCAGCTTGGTTGGGGTTGGTGGCGGCAATCAGCCCCAGCATTTT. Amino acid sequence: CASSLVGVGGGNQPQHF.

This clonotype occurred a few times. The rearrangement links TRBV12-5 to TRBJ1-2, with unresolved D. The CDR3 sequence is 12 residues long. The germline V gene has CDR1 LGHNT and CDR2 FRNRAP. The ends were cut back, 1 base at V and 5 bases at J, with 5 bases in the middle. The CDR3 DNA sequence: TGTGCTAGTGGTTTGGCCGGGTATGGCTACACCTTC. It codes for CASGLAGYGYTF.

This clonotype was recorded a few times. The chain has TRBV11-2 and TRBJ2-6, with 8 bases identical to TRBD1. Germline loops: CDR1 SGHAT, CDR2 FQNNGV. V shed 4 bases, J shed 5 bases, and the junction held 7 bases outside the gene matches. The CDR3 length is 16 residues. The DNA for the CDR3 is TGTGCCAGCAGCTCCTTCGGACAGGGCTGGGCCAACGTCCTGACTTTC. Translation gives CASSSFGQGWANVLTF.

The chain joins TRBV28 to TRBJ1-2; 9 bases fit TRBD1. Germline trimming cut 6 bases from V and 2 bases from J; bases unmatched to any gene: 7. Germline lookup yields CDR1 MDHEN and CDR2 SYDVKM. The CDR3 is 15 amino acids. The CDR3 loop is CASRPPGTGNYGYTF. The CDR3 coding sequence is TGTGCCAGCAGACCCCCCGGGACAGGGAACTATGGCTACACCTTC.

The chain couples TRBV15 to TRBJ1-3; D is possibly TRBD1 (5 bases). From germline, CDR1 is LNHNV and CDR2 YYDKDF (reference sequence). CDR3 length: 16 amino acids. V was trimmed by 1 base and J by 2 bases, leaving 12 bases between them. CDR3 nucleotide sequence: TGTGCCACCAGCAGAGGAGGCGGGGGACCTGGAAACACCATATATTTT. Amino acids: CATSRGGGGPGNTIYF.

Here the CDR3 reads CASNEVGLRYEQYF. CDR3 nucleotide sequence: TGTGCCAGCAACGAGGTGGGACTAAGATACGAGCAGTACTTC. The rearrangement uses TRBV6-1 and TRBJ2-7; 7 positions match TRBD2. The V gene's germline CDR1 is MNHNS and CDR2 SASEGT. This CDR3 has 14 amino acids. The trim removed 7 bases at V and 4 bases at J, leaving 10 bases unmatched.

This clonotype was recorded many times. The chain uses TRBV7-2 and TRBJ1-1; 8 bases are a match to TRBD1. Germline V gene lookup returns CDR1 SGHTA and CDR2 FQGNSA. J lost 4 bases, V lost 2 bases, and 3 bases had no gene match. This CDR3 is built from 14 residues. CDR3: CASSLRQGPTEAFF. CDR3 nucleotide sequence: TGTGCCAGCAGCTTAAGACAGGGGCCCACTGAAGCTTTCTTT.

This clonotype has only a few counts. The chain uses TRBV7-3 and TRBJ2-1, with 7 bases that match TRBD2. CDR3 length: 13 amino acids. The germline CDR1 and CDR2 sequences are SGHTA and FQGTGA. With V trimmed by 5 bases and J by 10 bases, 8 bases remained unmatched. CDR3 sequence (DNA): TGTGCCAGCAGCCGCCGGTGGGGGGGGGAGCAGTTCTTC. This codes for CASSRRWGGEQFF.

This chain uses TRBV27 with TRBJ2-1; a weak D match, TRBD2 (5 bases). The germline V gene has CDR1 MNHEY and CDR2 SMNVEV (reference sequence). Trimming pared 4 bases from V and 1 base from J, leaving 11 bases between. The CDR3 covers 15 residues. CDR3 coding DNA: TGTGCCAGCAGTTCTCCTAGCCGTTCCTACAATGAGCAGTTCTTC. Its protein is CASSSPSRSYNEQFF.

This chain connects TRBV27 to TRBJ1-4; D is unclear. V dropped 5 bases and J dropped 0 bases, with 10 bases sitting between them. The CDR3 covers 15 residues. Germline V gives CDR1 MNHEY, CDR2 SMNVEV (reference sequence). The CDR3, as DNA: TGTGCCAGCAGTGTCAAAGCAGCAACTAATGAAAAACTGTTTTTT. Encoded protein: CASSVKAATNEKLFF.

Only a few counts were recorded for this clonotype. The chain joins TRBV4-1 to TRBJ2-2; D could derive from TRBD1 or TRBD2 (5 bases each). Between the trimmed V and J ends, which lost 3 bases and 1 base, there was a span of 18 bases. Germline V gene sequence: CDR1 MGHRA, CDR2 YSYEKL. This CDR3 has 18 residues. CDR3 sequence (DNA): TGCGCCAGCAGCCATCCCTCTTGGGGGATGAGGAACACCGGGGAGCTGTTTTTT. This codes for CASSHPSWGMRNTGELFF.

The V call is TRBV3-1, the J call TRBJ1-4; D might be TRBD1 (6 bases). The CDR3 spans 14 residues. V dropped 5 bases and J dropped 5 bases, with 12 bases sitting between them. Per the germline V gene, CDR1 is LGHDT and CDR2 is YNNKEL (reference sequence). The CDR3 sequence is CASSDGTPNEKLFF. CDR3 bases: TGTGCCAGCAGCGACGGGACACCAAATGAAAAACTGTTTTTT.

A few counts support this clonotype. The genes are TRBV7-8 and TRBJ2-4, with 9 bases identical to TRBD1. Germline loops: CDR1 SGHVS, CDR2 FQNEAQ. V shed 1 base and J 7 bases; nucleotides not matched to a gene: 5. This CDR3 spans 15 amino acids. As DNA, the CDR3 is TGTGCCAGCAGCTTAGGTGTCGGGACAGGGAACATTCAGTACTTC. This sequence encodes CASSLGVGTGNIQYF. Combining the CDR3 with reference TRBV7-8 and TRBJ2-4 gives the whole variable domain GAGVSQSPRYKVAKRGQDVALRCDPISGHVSLFWYQQALGQGPEFLTYFQNEAQLDKSGLPSDRFFAERPEGSVSTLKIQRTQQEDSAVYLCASSLGVGTGNIQYFGAGTRLSVL.

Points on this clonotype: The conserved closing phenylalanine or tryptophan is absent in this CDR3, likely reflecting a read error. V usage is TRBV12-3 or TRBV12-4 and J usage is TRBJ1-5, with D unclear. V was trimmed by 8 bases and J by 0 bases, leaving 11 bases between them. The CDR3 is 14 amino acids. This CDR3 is CASGGDYSNQPQHI. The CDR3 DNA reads TGTGCCAGCGGTGGAGATTATAGCAATCAGCCCCAGCATATT.

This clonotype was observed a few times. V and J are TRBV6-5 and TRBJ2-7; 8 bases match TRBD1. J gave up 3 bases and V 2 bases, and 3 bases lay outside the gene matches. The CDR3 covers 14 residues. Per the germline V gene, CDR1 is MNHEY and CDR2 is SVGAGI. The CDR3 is CASSYRGQGYEQYF. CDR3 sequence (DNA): TGTGCCAGCAGTTACCGAGGACAGGGCTACGAGCAGTACTTC.

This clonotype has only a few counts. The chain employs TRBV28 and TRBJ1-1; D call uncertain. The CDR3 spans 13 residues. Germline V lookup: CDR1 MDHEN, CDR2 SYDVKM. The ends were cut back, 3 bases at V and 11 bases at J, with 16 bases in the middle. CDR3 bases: TGTGCCAGCAGTTTCAACTCCCGGGGAGAGGCTTTCTTT. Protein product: CASSFNSRGEAFF. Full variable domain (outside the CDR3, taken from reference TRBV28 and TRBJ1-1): DVKVTQSSRYLVKRTGEKVFLECVQDMDHENMFWYRQDPGLGLRLIYFSYDVKMKEKGDIPEGYSVSREKKERFSLILESASTNQTSMYLCASSFNSRGEAFFGQGTRLTVV.